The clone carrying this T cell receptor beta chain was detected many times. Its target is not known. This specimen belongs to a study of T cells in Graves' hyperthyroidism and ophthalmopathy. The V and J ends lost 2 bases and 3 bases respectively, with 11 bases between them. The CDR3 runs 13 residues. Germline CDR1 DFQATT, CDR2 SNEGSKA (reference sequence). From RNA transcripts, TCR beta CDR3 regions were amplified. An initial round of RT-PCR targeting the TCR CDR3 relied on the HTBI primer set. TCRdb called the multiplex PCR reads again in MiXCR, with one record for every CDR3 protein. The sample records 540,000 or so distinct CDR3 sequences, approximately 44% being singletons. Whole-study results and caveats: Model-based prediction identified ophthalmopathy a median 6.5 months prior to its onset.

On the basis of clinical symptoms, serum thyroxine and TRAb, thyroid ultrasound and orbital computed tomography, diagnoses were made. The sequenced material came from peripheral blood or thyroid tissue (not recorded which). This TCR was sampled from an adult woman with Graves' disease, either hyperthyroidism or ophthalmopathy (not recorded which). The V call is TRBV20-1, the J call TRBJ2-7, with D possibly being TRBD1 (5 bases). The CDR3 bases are TGCAGTGCTAGACCGCCAACAGGCTACGAGCAGTACTTC. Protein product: CSARPPTGYEQYF.